This T cell receptor beta chain was captured by sequencing in a study of glioma-infiltrating T cells. In regard to this clonotype: Its matching antigen is unknown.

The iRepertoire nested amplicon-rescue multiplex PCR amplified TCR alpha and beta CDR3s from RNA. One-step reverse transcription and amplification started from approximately 100-400 ng of tissue mRNA or PBMC total RNA. Each CDR3 protein is one row after TCRdb ran MiXCR on the multiplex PCR reads. The data contain about 180,000 distinct CDR3 sequences, 43% of them singletons. Points from the study as a whole: Gliomas, especially low-grade, showed above-expected tissue-blood divergence; non-neoplastic patients showed below.

The TCR sequence derives from a human donor with low-grade glioma or glioblastoma, undergoing nonglioma brain surgery, or in good health (not recorded which). Sequences were obtained from glioma tissue, nonneoplastic brain tissue, or PBMCs (not recorded which).

The CDR3: CASSQDTGGGSEAFF. DNA of the CDR3: TGTGCCAGCAGCCAAGATACAGGGGGTGGCAGTGAAGCTTTCTTT. The chain combines TRBV3-1 with TRBJ1-1, with 8 bases matching TRBD1. The CDR3 length is 15 residues. The ends lost 0 bases at V and 7 bases at J; junction bases unmatched: 7. Looked up from germline, CDR1 is LGHDT and CDR2 is YNNKEL (reference sequence).